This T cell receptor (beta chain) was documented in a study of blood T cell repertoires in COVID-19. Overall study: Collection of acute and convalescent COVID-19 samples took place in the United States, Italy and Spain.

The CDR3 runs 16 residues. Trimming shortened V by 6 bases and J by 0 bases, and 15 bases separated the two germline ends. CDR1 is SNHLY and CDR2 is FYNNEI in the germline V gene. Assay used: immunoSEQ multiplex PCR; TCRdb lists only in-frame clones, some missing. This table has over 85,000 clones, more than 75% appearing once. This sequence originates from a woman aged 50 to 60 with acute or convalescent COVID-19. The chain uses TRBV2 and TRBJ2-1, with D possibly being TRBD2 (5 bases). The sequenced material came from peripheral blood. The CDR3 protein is CASSPGVVPSYNEQFF. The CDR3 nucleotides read TGTGCCAGCAGCCCCGGGGTAGTTCCCTCCTACAATGAGCAGTTCTTC.